The rows below give T cell receptor beta chains drawn from one sample of a study of spatial heterogeneity in lung cancer. MiXCR was run by TCRdb on the 5' RACE reads, yielding one entry per CDR3 protein. The table records under 30,000 distinct CDR3 sequences, about 3.5% of them present only once. The sample was PBMCs, taken at surgery. The receptors were gathered from a female donor with early-stage non-small cell lung cancer. Each CDR3 is given with its conserved first and last residue. The D gene is left open where the match is weak. A row's size may be missing; if present it is once, few, many or a size class.

DNA: TGTGCCAGCAGCGGGCAGGAGGGAACGTTGGAGACCCAGTACTTC; CDR3: CASSGQEGTLETQYF; D: NA; V: TRBV7-2; J: TRBJ2-5; size: many
DNA: TGTGCCAGCAGGGGGACCTCCTACGAGCAGTACTTC; CDR3: CASRGTSYEQYF; D: NA; V: TRBV12-3/TRBV12-4; J: TRBJ2-7; size: once
DNA: TGCGCCAGCAGCTTGGCCGCTAGCGGGGGGAATGAGCAGTTCTTC; CDR3: CASSLAASGGNEQFF; D: TRBD2; V: TRBV5-1; J: TRBJ2-1; size: many
DNA: TGCGCCAGCAGCTTGGGGGCAGATACGCAGTATTTT; CDR3: CASSLGADTQYF; D: NA; V: TRBV5-1; J: TRBJ2-3; size: many
DNA: TGTGCCAGCAGCTTAAGTGGTCCACAAGAGACCCAGTACTTC; CDR3: CASSLSGPQETQYF; D: NA; V: TRBV7-3; J: TRBJ2-5; size: many
DNA: TGTGCCAGTAGTTTGTTGCAGGGTCTAGCCAAAAACATTCAGTACTTC; CDR3: CASSLLQGLAKNIQYF; D: NA; V: TRBV19; J: TRBJ2-4; size: many
DNA: TGTGCCAGCAGCCGCGGTCGGGAGCAGTACTTC; CDR3: CASSRGREQYF; D: NA; V: TRBV12-3/TRBV12-4; J: TRBJ2-7; size: many
DNA: TGTGCCAGCAGACCTCGGGGGGGTCCCTATGGCTACACCTTC; CDR3: CASRPRGGPYGYTF; D: NA; V: TRBV6-5; J: TRBJ1-2; size: NA
DNA: TGTGCCAGCAGCGTATGGAGGGACGGTAATTCACCCCTCCACTTT; CDR3: CASSVWRDGNSPLHF; D: NA; V: TRBV9; J: TRBJ1-6; size: many
DNA: TGTGCCAGCAGTTCCAGTTCGTACGAGCAGTACTTC; CDR3: CASSSSSYEQYF; D: NA; V: TRBV27; J: TRBJ2-7; size: many
DNA: TGTGCCAGCAGCGTTCTTCTTTCCGCTGAAGCTTTCTTT; CDR3: CASSVLLSAEAFF; D: NA; V: TRBV9; J: TRBJ1-1; size: many
DNA: TGTGCCAGCAGTCTCACGACACCCCTGATCTCCTACAATGAGCAGTTCTTC; CDR3: CASSLTTPLISYNEQFF; D: NA; V: TRBV28; J: TRBJ2-1; size: medium-sized
DNA: TGTGCCAGCTCACCGGCAGGGGCGGACATTCAGTACTTC; CDR3: CASSPAGADIQYF; D: NA; V: TRBV18; J: TRBJ2-4; size: many
DNA: TGTGCCAGCAGCTTTCCCCGGGACAGGGGGCTTTGGTCCGGGGAGCTGTTTTTT; CDR3: CASSFPRDRGLWSGELFF; D: TRBD1; V: TRBV7-2; J: TRBJ2-2; size: many
DNA: TGTGCCAGTGCCCGGGGGCAGGGGGGTGACTATGGCTACACCTTC; CDR3: CASARGQGGDYGYTF; D: TRBD1; V: TRBV2; J: TRBJ1-2; size: many
DNA: TGCAGTGCTAGAGATCAGTTCCGGGGGTCCTACGAGCAGTACTTC; CDR3: CSARDQFRGSYEQYF; D: NA; V: TRBV20-1; J: TRBJ2-7; size: many
DNA: TGTGCCAGCAGCTCCCCTAGCGGGAGGGCCCTTTGGGTCTTC; CDR3: CASSSPSGRALWVF; D: TRBD2; V: TRBV11-2; J: TRBJ2-1; size: NA
DNA: TGTGCCAGCAGCCCCGGATGGGGCGCCACTGAAGCTTTCTTT; CDR3: CASSPGWGATEAFF; D: NA; V: TRBV5-6; J: TRBJ1-1; size: many
DNA: TGTGCCAGCAGTGCAGGGCACGAAAACGGGGAGCTGTTTTTT; CDR3: CASSAGHENGELFF; D: NA; V: TRBV6-1; J: TRBJ2-2; size: few
DNA: TGTGCCAGCAGACGACAGGGAGACGAAGCTTTCTTT; CDR3: CASRRQGDEAFF; D: TRBD1; V: TRBV7-9; J: TRBJ1-1; size: medium-sized
DNA: TGTGCCAGCAGAACTTTTGGGACAGGCCGCGGAAACACCATATATTTT; CDR3: CASRTFGTGRGNTIYF; D: TRBD1; V: TRBV27; J: TRBJ1-3; size: many
DNA: TGTGCCAGCAGCTTAGATCGATTGGGGGGCGGCACAGATACGCAGTATTTT; CDR3: CASSLDRLGGGTDTQYF; D: NA; V: TRBV11-2; J: TRBJ2-3; size: many
DNA: TGTGCCACCAGCAGAGATGTGGAGACCCAGTACTTC; CDR3: CATSRDVETQYF; D: NA; V: TRBV15; J: TRBJ2-5; size: many
DNA: TGTGCCAGCAGCCCCGGGCTAGCGGAGGGCAGGCAGTACTTC; CDR3: CASSPGLAEGRQYF; D: TRBD2; V: TRBV2; J: TRBJ2-7; size: few
DNA: TGTGCCTGGGACGGAGGAGGCGGGGAGCTGTTTTTT; CDR3: CAWDGGGGELFF; D: NA; V: TRBV30; J: TRBJ2-2; size: many
DNA: TGTGCCAGCAGTGAATTTGTTTGGGCTAGCGGGTCTAGCTCCTACAATGAGCAGTTCTTC; CDR3: CASSEFVWASGSSSYNEQFF; D: TRBD2; V: TRBV2; J: TRBJ2-1; size: many
DNA: TGCAGCGTTGAGCTGACAGGAGAGTACCAAGAGACCCAGTACTTC; CDR3: CSVELTGEYQETQYF; D: NA; V: TRBV29-1; J: TRBJ2-5; size: medium-sized
DNA: TGTGCCAGCAGCCAAGATGAGGTTAACTATGGCTACACCTTC; CDR3: CASSQDEVNYGYTF; D: NA; V: TRBV3-1; J: TRBJ1-2; size: NA
DNA: TGTGCCAGCAGCTTAGTGGGGCCACGCACAGATACGCAGTATTTT; CDR3: CASSLVGPRTDTQYF; D: NA; V: TRBV7-9; J: TRBJ2-3; size: medium-sized
DNA: TGCAGTGCTAGAGCCCAATTTAGACTAGCGGGAACCTACAATGAGCAGTTCTTC; CDR3: CSARAQFRLAGTYNEQFF; D: TRBD2; V: TRBV20-1; J: TRBJ2-1; size: many
DNA: TGTGCCAGCAGCCCGAGGACCGTACTGGCGGGGCCTCCCAGCTTC; CDR3: CASSPRTVLAGPPSF; D: NA; V: TRBV7-2; J: TRBJ2-1; size: many
DNA: TGTGCCAGCAGCTTTCAAGCGGGGGGCTTGATCAACAATGAGCAGTTCTTC; CDR3: CASSFQAGGLINNEQFF; D: TRBD2; V: TRBV7-8; J: TRBJ2-1; size: many
DNA: TGTGCCAGCAGCTTTCCCGAGGGCGGGGAGCTGTTTTTT; CDR3: CASSFPEGGELFF; D: NA; V: TRBV5-4; J: TRBJ2-2; size: few
DNA: TGTGCCAGCAGCAGGGGGAAGGCGTACGAGCAGTACTTC; CDR3: CASSRGKAYEQYF; D: NA; V: TRBV5-6; J: TRBJ2-7; size: many
DNA: TGTGCCAGCAGTGATTGGACAGGACCCATGAACACTGAAGCTTTCTTT; CDR3: CASSDWTGPMNTEAFF; D: TRBD1; V: TRBV6-1; J: TRBJ1-1; size: few
DNA: TGTGCCAGCAGCTTAGTTGTGGGGGTCGAGCAGTACTTC; CDR3: CASSLVVGVEQYF; D: NA; V: TRBV7-2; J: TRBJ2-7; size: few
DNA: TGTGCCAGCAGCCAAGATTTGGGGCACACTGAAGCTTTCTTT; CDR3: CASSQDLGHTEAFF; D: NA; V: TRBV3-1; J: TRBJ1-1; size: many
DNA: TGTGCCAGCAGCTTAGCCCTAGCATTTCAGTTCTTC; CDR3: CASSLALAFQFF; D: NA; V: TRBV7-9; J: TRBJ2-1; size: many